This T cell receptor (beta chain) was sequenced during a study of Ad26.COV2.S vaccination and SARS-CoV-2 variants (dated by TCRdb to 2020 to 2022). Study-wide context: Donors in the vaccine arm were drawn from COV1001, a phase I-IIa trial of Ad26.COV2.S in healthy adults that was multicentre, randomized, double-blind and placebo-controlled. Dosing of Ad26.COV2.S was intramuscular, at either 5x10^10 or 1x10^11 viral particles, delivered as one shot or as two shots spaced 56 days apart. The TCR-sequenced set comprised approximately 32 samples: approximately 19 Ad26.COV2.S vaccine recipients, 5 placebo recipients and 8 SARS-CoV-2 convalescent individuals. Participants in the trial were split at random into five groups of five each, receiving low-dose or high-dose Ad26.COV2.S once or twice, or else placebo on both occasions. TCRbeta repertoire sequencing served as the tool for gauging how specific and how broad the SARS-CoV-2-reactive T cell receptors were following Ad26.COV2.S vaccination. Investigators did not know the trial group allocation while performing experiments and assessing outcomes.

Deletion took 7 bases off V and 0 bases off J, with a span of 9 bases between the germline ends. The CDR3 runs 13 amino acids, cysteine and phenylalanine included. Of all the DNA, just the CDR3 is kept, 39 bases in frame from base 1. CDR1 and CDR2 were assigned from the germline V gene as MGHDK and SYGVNS. As to this clone: Its antigen is still unknown. There are no base qualities to consult, and no much larger clone falls within one base.

The immunoSEQ Assay was used to sequence TCRbeta CDR3 regions. After extraction, genomic DNA underwent amplification by bias-controlled multiplex PCR, followed by high-throughput sequencing. From the authors' description of their analysis: To quantify the absolute abundance of every unique TCRbeta CDR3 region, sequences were collapsed and filtered. T cell fraction was estimated by normalization of TCRbeta template counts to usable DNA, with usable DNA being measured through amplification of reference genes present in all nucleated cells. Repertoire TCRs were annotated as SARS-CoV-2-specific when V gene, CDR3 amino acid sequence and J gene were exactly matched to a known reactive TCR set. The reference SARS-CoV-2 TCR set was obtained from MIRA and was filtered for enrichment in COVID-19-positive ImmuneCODE repertoires, whereby public or cross-reactive TCRs were removed. Using the MIRA antigens, annotated TCRs were further analysed by specific ORF or by position within an ORF. Breadth was defined as the number of annotated unique rearrangements divided by the total number of unique productive rearrangements, and depth was defined as the summed frequency of the annotated unique rearrangements. TCR breadth was compared between groups using two-sided Wilcoxon rank-sum tests. TCRdb's version of the immuneACCESS table is confined to in-frame rearrangements and falls short of the full clone set. An unresolved V gene accounts for under half of the shortfall where checked; the remainder is of unknown origin. V, J and clone size are those of that table, while D and trimming were read from the DNA. The table for this sample lists 400,000 or so clones; approximately 90% of them were counted only once. In total, the top ten clones hold under 3.5% of the sample.

The study at large found these results: The authors noted that the TCR breadth and depth analyses may have underestimated total T cell responses. Substantial breadth of spike-specific CD8+ and CD4+ T cell responses was reported after vaccination. The study was not powered to compare responses between vaccine doses or regimens. Higher spike-specific TCR breadth was observed in Ad26.COV2.S recipients than in placebo recipients (P = 0.0014). Vaccine and placebo recipients had similar non-spike TCR breadth, a finding consistent with the vaccine containing only spike.

The label giving this sample's treatment or condition can be read as: roughly 18 received Ad26.COV2.S at low or high dose, single or two shots; a few received placebo; per-sample allocation not given. For vaccine and placebo recipients, repertoires were sequenced using samples collected on day 63 after the first injection. Cohort 1b enrolled 25 adults aged 18-55 years at a single site in Boston, USA, between 29 July and 7 August 2020. Ad26.COV2.S consisted of a replication-incompetent adenovirus type 26 vector by which a prefusion-stabilized SARS-CoV-2 spike protein from the original Wuhan strain was expressed.

This receptor chain uses TRBV25-1 and TRBJ1-1; a confident D gene designation cannot be given. The source was peripheral blood, collected in a trial of Ad26.COV2.S vaccine versus placebo. This TCR was sampled from a person aged 18-65 years who received the Ad26.COV2.S COVID-19 vaccine or a placebo. Read as DNA, the sequence is TGTGCCAGCACGTCCAGACTGAACACTGAAGCTTTCTTT. The resulting protein is CASTSRLNTEAFF.